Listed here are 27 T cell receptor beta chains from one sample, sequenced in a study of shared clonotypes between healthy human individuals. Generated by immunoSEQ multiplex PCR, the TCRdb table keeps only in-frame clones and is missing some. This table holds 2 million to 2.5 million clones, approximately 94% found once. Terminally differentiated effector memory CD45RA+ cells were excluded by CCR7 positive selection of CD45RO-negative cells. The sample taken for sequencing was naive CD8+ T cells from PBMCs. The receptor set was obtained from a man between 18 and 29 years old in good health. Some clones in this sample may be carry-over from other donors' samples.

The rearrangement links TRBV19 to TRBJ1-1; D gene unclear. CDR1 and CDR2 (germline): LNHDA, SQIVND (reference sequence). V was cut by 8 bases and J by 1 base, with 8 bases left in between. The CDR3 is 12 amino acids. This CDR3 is CASGVWNTEAFF. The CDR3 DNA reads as TGTGCCAGTGGAGTTTGGAACACTGAAGCTTTCTTT.

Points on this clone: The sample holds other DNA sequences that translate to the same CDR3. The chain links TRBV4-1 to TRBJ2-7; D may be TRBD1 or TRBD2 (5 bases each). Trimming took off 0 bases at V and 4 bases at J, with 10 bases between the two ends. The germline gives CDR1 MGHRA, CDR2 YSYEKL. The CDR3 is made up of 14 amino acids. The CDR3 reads CASSQEGRGYEQYF. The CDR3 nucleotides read TGCGCCAGCAGCCAAGAGGGGCGAGGGTACGAGCAGTACTTC.

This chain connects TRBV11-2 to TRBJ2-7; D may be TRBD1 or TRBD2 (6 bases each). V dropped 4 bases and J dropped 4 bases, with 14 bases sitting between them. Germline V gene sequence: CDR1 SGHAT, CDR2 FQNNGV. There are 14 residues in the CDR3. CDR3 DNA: TGTGCCAGCAGCTCTCGGGGGCAGGGGTACGAGCAGTACTTC. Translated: CASSSRGQGYEQYF.

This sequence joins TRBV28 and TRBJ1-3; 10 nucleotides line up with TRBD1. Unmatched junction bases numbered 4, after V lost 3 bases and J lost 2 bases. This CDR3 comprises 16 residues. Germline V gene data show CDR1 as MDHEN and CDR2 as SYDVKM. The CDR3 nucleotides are TGTGCCAGCAGTTTCCTAGACAGGGGGCCTGGAAACACCATATATTTT. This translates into CASSFLDRGPGNTIYF.

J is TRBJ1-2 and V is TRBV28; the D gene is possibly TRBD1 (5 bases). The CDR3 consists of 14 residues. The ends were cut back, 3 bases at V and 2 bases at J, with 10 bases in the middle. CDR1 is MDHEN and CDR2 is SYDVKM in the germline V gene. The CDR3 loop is CASSFQGENYGYTF. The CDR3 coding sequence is TGTGCCAGCAGTTTCCAGGGAGAAAACTATGGCTACACCTTC.

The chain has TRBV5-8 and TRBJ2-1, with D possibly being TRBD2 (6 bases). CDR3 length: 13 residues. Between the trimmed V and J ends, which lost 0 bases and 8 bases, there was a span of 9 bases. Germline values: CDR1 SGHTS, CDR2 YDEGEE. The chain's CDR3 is CASSLVAGHEQFF. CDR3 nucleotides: TGTGCCAGCAGCTTGGTGGCGGGACATGAGCAGTTCTTC. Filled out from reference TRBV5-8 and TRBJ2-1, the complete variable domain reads EAGVTQSPTHLIKTRGQQATLRCSPISGHTSVYWYQQALGLGLQFLLWYDEGEERNRGNFPPRFSGRQFPNYSSELNVNALELEDSALYLCASSLVAGHEQFFGPGTRLTVL.

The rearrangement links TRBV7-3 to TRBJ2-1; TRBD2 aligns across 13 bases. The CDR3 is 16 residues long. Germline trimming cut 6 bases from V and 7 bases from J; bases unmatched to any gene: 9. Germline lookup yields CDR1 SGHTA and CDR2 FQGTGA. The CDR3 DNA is TGTGCCAGCAGTGGACTAGCGGGAGCGCCGTTGAATGAGCAGTTCTTC. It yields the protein CASSGLAGAPLNEQFF.

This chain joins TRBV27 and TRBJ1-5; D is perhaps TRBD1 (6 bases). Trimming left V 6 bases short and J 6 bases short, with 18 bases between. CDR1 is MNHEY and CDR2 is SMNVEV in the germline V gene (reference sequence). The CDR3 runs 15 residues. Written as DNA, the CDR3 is TGTGCCAGCAGCGAAGGATGGGGGCAGGGTCAGCCCCAGCATTTT. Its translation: CASSEGWGQGQPQHF.

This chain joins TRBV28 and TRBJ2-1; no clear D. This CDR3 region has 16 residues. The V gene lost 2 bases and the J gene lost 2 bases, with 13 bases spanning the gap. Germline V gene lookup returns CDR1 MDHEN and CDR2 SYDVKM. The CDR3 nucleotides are TGTGCCAGCAGTTTAGGGGTTAGGGTAGCCTACAATGAGCAGTTCTTC. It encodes CASSLGVRVAYNEQFF. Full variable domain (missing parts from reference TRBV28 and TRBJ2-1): DVKVTQSSRYLVKRTGEKVFLECVQDMDHENMFWYRQDPGLGLRLIYFSYDVKMKEKGDIPEGYSVSREKKERFSLILESASTNQTSMYLCASSLGVRVAYNEQFFGPGTRLTVL.

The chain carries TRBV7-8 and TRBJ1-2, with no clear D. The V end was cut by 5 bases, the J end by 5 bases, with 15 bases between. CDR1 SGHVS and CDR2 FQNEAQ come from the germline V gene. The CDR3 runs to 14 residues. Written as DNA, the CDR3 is TGTGCCAGCAGCCCAAGGACGGATAATTATGGCTACACCTTC. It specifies CASSPRTDNYGYTF.

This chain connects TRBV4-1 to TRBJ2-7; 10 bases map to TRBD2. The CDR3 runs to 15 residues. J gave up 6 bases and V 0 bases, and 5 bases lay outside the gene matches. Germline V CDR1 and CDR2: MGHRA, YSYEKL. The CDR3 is CASSQERLAGVEQYF. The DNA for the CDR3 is TGCGCCAGCAGCCAAGAGCGGCTAGCGGGAGTCGAGCAGTACTTC.

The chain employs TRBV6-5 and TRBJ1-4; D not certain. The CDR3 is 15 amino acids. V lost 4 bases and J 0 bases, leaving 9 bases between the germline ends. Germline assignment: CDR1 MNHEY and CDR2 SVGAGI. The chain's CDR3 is CASSSDLTTNEKLFF. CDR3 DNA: TGTGCCAGCAGTTCCGATCTTACAACTAATGAAAAACTGTTTTTT.

The CDR3 loop is CASSPVGSGSLYEQYF. The DNA for the CDR3 is TGTGCCAGCTCACCAGTCGGTAGCGGGAGCTTATACGAGCAGTACTTC. The chain recombines TRBV18 with TRBJ2-7, with 9 bases identical to TRBD2. With 2 bases clipped from V and 4 bases from J, the junction kept 9 bases outside the gene matches. Germline V gene sequence: CDR1 KGHSH, CDR2 LQKENI. This CDR3 is 16 amino acids long.

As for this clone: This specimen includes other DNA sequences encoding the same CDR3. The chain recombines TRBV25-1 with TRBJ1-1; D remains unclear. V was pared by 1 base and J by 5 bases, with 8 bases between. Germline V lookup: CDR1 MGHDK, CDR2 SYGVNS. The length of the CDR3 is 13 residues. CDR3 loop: CASSEFVGTEAFF. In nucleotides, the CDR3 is TGTGCCAGCAGTGAATTCGTAGGGACTGAAGCTTTCTTT.

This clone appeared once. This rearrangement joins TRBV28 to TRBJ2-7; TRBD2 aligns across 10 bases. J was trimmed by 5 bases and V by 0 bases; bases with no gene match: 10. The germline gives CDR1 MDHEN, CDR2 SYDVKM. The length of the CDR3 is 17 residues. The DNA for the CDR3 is TGTGCCAGCAGTTTATGGCCCCCTAGCGGGAGTTTCCACGAGCAGTACTTC. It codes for CASSLWPPSGSFHEQYF.

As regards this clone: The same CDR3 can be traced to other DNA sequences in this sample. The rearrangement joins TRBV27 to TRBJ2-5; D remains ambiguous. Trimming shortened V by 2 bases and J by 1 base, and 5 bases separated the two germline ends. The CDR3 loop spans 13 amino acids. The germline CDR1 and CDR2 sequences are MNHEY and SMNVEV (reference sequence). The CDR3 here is CASSLGPQETQYF. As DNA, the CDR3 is TGTGCCAGCAGTTTAGGACCCCAAGAGACCCAGTACTTC.

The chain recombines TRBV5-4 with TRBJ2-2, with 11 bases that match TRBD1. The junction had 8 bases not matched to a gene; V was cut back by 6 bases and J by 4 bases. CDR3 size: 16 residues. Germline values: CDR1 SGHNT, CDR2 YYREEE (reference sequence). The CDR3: CASTLDRGRGTGELFF. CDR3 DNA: TGTGCCAGCACCCTGGACAGGGGGCGGGGCACCGGGGAGCTGTTTTTT.

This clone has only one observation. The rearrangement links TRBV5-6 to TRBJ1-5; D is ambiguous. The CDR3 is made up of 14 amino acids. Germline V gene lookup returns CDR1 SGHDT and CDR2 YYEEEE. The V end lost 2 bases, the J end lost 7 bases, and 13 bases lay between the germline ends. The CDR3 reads CASSFWESGQPQHF. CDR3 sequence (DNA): TGTGCCAGCAGCTTTTGGGAAAGTGGGCAGCCCCAGCATTTT.

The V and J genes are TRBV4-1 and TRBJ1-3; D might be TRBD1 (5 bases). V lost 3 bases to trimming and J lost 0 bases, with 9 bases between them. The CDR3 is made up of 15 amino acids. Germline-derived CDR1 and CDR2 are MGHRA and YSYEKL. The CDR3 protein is CASSQWRGSGNTIYF. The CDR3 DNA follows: TGCGCCAGCAGCCAGTGGAGGGGCTCTGGAAACACCATATATTTT.

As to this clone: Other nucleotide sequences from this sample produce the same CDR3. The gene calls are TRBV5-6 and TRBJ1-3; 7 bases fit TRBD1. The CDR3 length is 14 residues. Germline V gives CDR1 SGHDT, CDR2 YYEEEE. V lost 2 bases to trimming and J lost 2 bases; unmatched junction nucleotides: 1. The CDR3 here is CASSLGTAGNTIYF. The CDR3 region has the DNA TGTGCCAGCAGCTTAGGGACAGCTGGAAACACCATATATTTT.

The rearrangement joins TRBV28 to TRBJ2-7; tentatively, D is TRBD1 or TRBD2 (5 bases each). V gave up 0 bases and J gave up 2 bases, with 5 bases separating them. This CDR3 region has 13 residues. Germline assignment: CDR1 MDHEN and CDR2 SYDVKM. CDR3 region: CASSLWGAYEQYF. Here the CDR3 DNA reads TGTGCCAGCAGTTTATGGGGGGCCTACGAGCAGTACTTC. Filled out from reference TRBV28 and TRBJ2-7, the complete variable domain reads DVKVTQSSRYLVKRTGEKVFLECVQDMDHENMFWYRQDPGLGLRLIYFSYDVKMKEKGDIPEGYSVSREKKERFSLILESASTNQTSMYLCASSLWGAYEQYFGPGTRLTVT.

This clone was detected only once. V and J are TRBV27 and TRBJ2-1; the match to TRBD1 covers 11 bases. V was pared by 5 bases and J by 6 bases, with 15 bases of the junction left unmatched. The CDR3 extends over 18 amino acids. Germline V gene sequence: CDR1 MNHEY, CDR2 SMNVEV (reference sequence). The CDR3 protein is CASSLLWEDRGPSNEQFF. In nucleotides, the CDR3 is TGTGCCAGCAGTCTCCTCTGGGAGGACAGGGGGCCCAGCAATGAGCAGTTCTTC.

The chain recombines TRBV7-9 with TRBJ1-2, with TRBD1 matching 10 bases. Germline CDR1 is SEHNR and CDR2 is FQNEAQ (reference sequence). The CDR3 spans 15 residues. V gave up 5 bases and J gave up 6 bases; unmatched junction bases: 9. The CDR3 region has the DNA TGTGCCAGCAGCGCCGGGACAGGGGATGTGGATGGCTACACCTTC. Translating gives CASSAGTGDVDGYTF. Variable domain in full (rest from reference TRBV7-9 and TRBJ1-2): DTGVSQNPRHKITKRGQNVTFRCDPISEHNRLYWYRQTLGQGPEFLTYFQNEAQLEKSRLLSDRFSAERPKGSFSTLEIQRTEQGDSAMYLCASSAGTGDVDGYTFGSGTRLTVV.

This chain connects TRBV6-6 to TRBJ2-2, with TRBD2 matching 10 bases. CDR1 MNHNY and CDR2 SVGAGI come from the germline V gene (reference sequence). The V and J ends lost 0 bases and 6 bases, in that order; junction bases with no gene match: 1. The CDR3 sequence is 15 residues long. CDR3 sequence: CASSYSLAGAGELFF. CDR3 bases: TGTGCCAGCAGTTACTCGCTAGCGGGAGCCGGGGAGCTGTTTTTT.

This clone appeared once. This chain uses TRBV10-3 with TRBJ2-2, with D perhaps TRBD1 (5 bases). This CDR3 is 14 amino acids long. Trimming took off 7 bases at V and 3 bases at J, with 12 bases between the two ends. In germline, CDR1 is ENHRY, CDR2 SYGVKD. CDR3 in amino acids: CAITNGRDTGELFF. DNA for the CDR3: TGTGCCATCACGAACGGCAGGGACACCGGGGAGCTGTTTTTT.

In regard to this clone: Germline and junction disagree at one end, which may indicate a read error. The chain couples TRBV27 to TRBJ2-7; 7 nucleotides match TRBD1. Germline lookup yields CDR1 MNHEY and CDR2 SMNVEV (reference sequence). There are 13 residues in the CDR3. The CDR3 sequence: CASSVRTGQPNNF. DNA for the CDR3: TGTGCCAGCAGTGTACGGACAGGTCAGCCGAATAACTTC.

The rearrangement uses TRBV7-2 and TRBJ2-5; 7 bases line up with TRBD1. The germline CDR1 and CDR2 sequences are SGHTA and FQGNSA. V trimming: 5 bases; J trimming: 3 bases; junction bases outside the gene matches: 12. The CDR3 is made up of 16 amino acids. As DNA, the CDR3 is TGTGCCAGCAGCCCAAGACAGGGTGCAGCAAAAGAGACCCAGTACTTC. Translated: CASSPRQGAAKETQYF.